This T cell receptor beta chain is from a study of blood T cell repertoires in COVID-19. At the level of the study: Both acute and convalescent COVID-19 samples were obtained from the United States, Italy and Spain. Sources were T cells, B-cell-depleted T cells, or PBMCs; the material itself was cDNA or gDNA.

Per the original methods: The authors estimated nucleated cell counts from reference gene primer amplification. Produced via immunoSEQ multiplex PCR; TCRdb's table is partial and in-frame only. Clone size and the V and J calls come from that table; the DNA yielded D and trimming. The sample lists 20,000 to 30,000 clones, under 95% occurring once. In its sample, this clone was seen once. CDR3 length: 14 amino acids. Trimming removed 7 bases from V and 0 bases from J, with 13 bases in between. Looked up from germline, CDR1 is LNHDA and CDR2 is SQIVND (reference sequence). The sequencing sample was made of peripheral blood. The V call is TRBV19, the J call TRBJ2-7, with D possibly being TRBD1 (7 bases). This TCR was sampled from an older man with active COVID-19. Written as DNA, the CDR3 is TGTGCCAGTACCCCAGGGGGGCTCTCCTACGAGCAGTACTTC. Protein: CASTPGGLSYEQYF.